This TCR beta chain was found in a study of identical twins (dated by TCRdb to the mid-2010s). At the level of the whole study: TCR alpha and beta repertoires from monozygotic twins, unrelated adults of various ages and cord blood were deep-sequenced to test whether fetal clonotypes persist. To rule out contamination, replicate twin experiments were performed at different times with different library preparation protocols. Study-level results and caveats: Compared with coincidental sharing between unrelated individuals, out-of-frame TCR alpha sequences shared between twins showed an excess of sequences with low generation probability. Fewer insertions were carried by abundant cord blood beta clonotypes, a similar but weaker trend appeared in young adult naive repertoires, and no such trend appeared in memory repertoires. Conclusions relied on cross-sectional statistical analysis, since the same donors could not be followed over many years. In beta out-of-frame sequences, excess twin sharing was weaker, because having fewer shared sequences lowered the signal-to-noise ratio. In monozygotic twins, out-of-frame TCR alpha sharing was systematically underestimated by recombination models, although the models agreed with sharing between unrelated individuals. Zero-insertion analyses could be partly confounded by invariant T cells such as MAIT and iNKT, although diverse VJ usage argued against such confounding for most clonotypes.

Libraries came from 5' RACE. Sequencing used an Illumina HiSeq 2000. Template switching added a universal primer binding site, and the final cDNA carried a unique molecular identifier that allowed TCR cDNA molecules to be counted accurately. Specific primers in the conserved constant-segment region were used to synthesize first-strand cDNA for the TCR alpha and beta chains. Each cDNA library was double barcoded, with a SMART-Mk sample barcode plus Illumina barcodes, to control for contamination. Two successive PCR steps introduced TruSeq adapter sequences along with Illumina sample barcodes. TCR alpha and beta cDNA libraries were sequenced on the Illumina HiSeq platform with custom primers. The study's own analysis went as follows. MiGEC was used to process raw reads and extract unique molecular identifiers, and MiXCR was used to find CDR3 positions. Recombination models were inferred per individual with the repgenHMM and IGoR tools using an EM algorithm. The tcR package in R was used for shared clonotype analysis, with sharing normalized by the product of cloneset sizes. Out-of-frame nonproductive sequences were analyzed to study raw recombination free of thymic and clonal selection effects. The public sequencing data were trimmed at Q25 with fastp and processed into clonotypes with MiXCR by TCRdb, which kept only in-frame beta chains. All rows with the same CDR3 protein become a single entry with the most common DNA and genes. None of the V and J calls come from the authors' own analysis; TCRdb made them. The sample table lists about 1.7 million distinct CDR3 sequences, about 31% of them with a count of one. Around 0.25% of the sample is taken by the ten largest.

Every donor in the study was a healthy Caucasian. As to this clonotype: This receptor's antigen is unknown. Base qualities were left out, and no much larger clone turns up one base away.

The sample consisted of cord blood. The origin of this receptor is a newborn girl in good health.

The CDR3 region has the sequence CAKPAGLAGDEQYF. The DNA sequence is TGTGCCAAACCCGCGGGACTAGCGGGAGATGAGCAGTACTTC. The rearranged segments are TRBV24-1 and TRBJ2-7; 14 junctional bases match TRBD2. V and J are trimmed by 11 bases and 7 bases, and the gene matches miss 9 bases of the junction. Via the germline V gene, CDR1 is KGHDR and CDR2 SFDVKD. The CDR3 measures 14 amino acids from cysteine to phenylalanine. The only DNA kept is the CDR3, 42 bases in frame from the first base.